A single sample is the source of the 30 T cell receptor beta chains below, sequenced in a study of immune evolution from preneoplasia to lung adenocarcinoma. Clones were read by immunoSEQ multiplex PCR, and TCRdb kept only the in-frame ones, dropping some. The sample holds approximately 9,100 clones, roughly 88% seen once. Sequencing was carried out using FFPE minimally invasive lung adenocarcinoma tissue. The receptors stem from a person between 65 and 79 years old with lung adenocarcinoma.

The CDR3 is CASSPAGGETQYF. As DNA, the CDR3 is TGTGCCAGCAGCCCCGCAGGCGGGGAGACCCAGTACTTC. V is TRBV6-5 and J is TRBJ2-5, with D possibly matching TRBD2 (5 bases). The germline V and J ends were trimmed by 6 bases and 5 bases, with 13 bases remaining between them. The germline V gene has CDR1 MNHEY and CDR2 SVGAGI. The CDR3 totals 13 residues.

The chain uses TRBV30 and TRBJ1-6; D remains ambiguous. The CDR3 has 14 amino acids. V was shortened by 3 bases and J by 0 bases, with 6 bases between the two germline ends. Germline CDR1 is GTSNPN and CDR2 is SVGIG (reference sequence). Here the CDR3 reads CAWRPSSYNSPLHF. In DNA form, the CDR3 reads TGTGCCTGGAGGCCGAGCTCCTATAATTCACCCCTCCACTTT.

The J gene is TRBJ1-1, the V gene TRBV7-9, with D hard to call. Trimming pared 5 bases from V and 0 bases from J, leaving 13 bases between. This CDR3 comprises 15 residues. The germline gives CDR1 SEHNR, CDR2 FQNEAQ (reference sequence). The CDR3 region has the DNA TGTGCCAGCAGCCACCAAGACGGACTGAACACTGAAGCTTTCTTT. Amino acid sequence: CASSHQDGLNTEAFF.

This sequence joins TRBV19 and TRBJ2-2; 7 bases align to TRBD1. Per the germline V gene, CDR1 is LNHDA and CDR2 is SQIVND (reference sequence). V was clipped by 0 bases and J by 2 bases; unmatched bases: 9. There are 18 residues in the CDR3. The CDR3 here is CASSIDLGTAYNTGELFF. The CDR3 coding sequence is TGTGCCAGTAGTATAGACCTCGGGACAGCCTATAACACCGGGGAGCTGTTTTTT.

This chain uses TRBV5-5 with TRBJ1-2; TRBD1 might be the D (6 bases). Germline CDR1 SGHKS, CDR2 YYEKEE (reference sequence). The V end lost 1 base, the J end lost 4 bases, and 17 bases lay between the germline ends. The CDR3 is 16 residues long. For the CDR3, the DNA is TGTGCCAGCAGCTTGAGCGTGTCACTAGGGGGCTATGGCTACACCTTC. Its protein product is CASSLSVSLGGYGYTF.

CDR3: CAISEVGTGSGYTF. The CDR3 nucleotides read TGTGCCATCAGTGAGGTCGGGACAGGTAGTGGCTACACCTTC. J is TRBJ1-2 and V is TRBV10-3, with TRBD1 matching over 8 bases. Trimming removed 2 bases from V and 7 bases from J; junction bases left unmatched: 6. CDR1 and CDR2 (germline): ENHRY, SYGVKD. The CDR3 has 14 residues.

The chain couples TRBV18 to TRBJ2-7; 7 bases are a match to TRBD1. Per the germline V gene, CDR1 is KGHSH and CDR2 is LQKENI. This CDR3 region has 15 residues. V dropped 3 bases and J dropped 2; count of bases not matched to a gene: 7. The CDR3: CASSPRQGTPYEQYF. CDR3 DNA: TGTGCCAGCTCACCTCGACAGGGAACCCCCTACGAGCAGTACTTC.

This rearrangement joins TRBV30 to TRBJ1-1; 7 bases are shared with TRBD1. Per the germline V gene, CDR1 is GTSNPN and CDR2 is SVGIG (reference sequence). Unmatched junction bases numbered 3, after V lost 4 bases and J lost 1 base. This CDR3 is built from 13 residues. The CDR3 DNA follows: TGTGCCTGGAACAGGGGACAGAACACTGAAGCTTTCTTT. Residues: CAWNRGQNTEAFF.

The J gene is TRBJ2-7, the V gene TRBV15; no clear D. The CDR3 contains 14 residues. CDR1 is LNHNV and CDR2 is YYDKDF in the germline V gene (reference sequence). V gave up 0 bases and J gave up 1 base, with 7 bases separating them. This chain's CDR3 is CATSRDLESYEQYF. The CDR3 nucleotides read TGTGCCACCAGCAGAGATCTAGAGTCCTACGAGCAGTACTTC.

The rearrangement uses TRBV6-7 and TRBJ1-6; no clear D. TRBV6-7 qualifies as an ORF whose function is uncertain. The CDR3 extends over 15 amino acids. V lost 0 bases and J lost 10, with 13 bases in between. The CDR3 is CASSYSAGYGSPLHF. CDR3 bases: TGTGCCAGCAGTTACTCAGCGGGGTACGGGTCACCCCTCCACTTT.

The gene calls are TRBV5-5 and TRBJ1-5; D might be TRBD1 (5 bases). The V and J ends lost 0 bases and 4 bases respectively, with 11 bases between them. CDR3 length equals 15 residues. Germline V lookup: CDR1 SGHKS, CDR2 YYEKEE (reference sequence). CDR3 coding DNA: TGTGCCAGCAGCTTGGGAGGGGTAGAAAATCAGCCCCAGCATTTT. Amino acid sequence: CASSLGGVENQPQHF.

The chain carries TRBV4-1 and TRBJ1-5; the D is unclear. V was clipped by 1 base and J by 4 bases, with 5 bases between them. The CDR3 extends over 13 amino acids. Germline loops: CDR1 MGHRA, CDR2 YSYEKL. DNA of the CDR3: TGCGCCAGCAGCCAAGCGAGTAATCAGCCCCAGCATTTT. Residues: CASSQASNQPQHF.

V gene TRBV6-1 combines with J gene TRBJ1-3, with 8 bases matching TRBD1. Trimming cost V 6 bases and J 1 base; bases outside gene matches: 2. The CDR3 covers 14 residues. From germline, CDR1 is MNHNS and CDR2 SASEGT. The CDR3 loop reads CASSTGGSGNTIYF. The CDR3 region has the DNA TGTGCCAGCAGCACAGGGGGTTCTGGAAACACCATATATTTT.

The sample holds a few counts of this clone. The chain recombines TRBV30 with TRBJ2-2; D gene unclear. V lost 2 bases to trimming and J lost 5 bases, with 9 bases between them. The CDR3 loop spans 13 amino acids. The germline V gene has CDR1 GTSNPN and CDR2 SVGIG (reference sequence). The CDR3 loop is CAWSYQLTGELFF. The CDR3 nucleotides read TGTGCCTGGAGTTACCAGCTAACCGGGGAGCTGTTTTTT.

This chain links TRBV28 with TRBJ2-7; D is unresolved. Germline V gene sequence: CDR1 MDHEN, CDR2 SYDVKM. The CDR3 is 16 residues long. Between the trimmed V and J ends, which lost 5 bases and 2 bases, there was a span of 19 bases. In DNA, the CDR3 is TGTGCCAGCAGTCCTCGCCAAAGGGTAGTGACCTACGAGCAGTACTTC. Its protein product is CASSPRQRVVTYEQYF.

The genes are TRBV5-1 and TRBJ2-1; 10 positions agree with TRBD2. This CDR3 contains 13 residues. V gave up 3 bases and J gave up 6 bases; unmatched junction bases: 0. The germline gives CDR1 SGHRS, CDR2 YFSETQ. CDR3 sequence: CASSSSGGNEQFF. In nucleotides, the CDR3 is TGCGCCAGCAGCTCTAGCGGGGGCAATGAGCAGTTCTTC.

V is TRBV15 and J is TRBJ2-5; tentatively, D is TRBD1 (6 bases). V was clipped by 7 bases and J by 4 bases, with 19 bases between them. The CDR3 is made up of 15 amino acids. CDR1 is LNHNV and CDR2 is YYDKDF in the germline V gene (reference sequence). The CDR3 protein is CATTFTGLETETQYF. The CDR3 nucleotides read TGTGCCACCACCTTTACAGGGCTCGAGACAGAGACCCAGTACTTC.

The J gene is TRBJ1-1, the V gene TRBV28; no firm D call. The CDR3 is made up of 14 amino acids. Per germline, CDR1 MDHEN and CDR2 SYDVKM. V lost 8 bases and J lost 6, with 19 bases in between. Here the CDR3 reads CASVGSSKRSEAFF. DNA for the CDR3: TGTGCCAGCGTTGGGTCTAGCAAAAGGTCTGAAGCTTTCTTT.

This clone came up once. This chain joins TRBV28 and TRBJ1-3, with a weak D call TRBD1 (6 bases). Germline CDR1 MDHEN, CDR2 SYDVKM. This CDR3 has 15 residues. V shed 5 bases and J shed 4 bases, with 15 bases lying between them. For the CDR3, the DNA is TGTGCCAGCAGTGTACCCAGGGGAGGCGGAAACACCATATATTTT. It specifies CASSVPRGGGNTIYF.

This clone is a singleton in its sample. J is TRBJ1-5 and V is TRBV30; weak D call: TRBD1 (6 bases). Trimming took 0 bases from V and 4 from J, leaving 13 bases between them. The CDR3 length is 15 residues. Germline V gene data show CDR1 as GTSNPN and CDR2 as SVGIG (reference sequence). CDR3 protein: CAWSVDTGYNQPQHF. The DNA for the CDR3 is TGTGCCTGGAGTGTAGACACAGGGTATAATCAGCCCCAGCATTTT.

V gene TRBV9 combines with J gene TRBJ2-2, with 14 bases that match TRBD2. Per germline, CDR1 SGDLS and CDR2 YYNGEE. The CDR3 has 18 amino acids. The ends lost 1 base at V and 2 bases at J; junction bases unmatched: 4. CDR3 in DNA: TGTGCCAGCAGCGTATCCGGGACTAGCGGGAGAAACACCGGGGAGCTGTTTTTT. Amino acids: CASSVSGTSGRNTGELFF.

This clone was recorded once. Here the CDR3 reads CASSLGQGDNEQFF. The CDR3 DNA reads as TGTGCCAGCAGCTTGGGACAGGGAGACAATGAGCAGTTCTTC. The rearrangement links TRBV5-6 to TRBJ2-1; the match to TRBD1 covers 7 bases. Germline loops: CDR1 SGHDT, CDR2 YYEEEE. The CDR3 sequence is 14 residues long. Losses at the gene ends were 0 bases for V and 5 bases for J; bases not matched to a gene: 2.

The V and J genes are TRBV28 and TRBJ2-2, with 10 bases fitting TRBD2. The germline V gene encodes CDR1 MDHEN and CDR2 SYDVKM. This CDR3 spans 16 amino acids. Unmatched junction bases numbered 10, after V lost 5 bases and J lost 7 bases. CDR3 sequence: CASSGLAGAEVGELFF. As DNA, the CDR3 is TGTGCCAGCAGTGGCCTAGCGGGGGCCGAGGTCGGGGAGCTGTTTTTT. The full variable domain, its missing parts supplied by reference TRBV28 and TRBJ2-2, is DVKVTQSSRYLVKRTGEKVFLECVQDMDHENMFWYRQDPGLGLRLIYFSYDVKMKEKGDIPEGYSVSREKKERFSLILESASTNQTSMYLCASSGLAGAEVGELFFGEGSRLTVL.

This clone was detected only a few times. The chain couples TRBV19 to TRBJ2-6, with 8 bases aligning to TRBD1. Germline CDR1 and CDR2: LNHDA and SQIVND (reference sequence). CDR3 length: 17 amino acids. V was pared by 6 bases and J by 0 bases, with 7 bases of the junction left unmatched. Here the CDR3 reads CASSGQGVRSGANVLTF. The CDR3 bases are TGTGCCAGTAGCGGACAGGGAGTACGCTCTGGGGCCAACGTCCTGACTTTC.

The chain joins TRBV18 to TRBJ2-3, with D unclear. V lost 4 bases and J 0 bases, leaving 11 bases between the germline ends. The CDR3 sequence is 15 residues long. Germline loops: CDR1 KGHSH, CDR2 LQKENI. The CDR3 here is CASSRSVISTDTQYF. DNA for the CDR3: TGTGCCAGCTCACGATCAGTCATAAGCACAGATACGCAGTATTTT.

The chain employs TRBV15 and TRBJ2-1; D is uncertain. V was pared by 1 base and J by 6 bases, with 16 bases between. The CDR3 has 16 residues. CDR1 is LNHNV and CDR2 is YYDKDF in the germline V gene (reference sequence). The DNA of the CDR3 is TGTGCCACCAGCAGAGGGCCCCGGACGGACCTCAATGAGCAGTTCTTC. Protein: CATSRGPRTDLNEQFF.

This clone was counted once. In nucleotides, the CDR3 is TGTGCCTGGCTACCCGGACAGTATAATTCACCCCTCCACTTT. It yields the protein CAWLPGQYNSPLHF. V gene TRBV30 combines with J gene TRBJ1-6, with a tentative D call TRBD1 (6 bases). This CDR3 region has 14 residues. Germline CDR1 GTSNPN, CDR2 SVGIG (reference sequence). V shed 5 bases and J shed 4 bases, with 12 bases lying between them.

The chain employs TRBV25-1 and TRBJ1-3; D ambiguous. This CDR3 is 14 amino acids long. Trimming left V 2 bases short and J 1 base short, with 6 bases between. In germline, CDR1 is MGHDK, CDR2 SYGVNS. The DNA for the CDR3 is TGTGCCAGCAGTGAAATAGGGTCTGGAAACACCATATATTTT. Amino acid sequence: CASSEIGSGNTIYF.

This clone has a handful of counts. CDR3 nucleotides: TGTGCCAGCACGGCGGGACAGGGGGCCCGAGGCACCGGGGAGCTGTTTTTT. Its protein is CASTAGQGARGTGELFF. This rearrangement joins TRBV2 to TRBJ2-2, with 12 bases identical to TRBD1. The CDR3 loop spans 17 amino acids. After removal of 7 bases from V and 4 bases from J, the junction contained 10 bases not matched to a gene. Germline V gives CDR1 SNHLY, CDR2 FYNNEI.

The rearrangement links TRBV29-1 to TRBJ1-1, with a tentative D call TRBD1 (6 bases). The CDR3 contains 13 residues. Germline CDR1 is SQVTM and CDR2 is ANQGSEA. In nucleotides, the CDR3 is TGCAGTGGGGGCCGGGGCGTGAACACTGAAGCTTTCTTT. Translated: CSGGRGVNTEAFF.